This T cell receptor beta chain was identified in a study of blood T cell repertoires in COVID-19. Study summary: Nucleic acid was either cDNA or gDNA, and it came from T cells, B-cell-depleted T cells, or PBMCs.

Followed longitudinally, the Seattle patients had been enrolled during active infection. Methods used by the authors: Estimation of nucleated cell counts relied on the amplification of reference gene primers. Clones were read by immunoSEQ multiplex PCR, and TCRdb kept only the in-frame ones, dropping some. V, J and clone size were drawn from that table, and D and trimming were deduced from the DNA. The profile shows 450,000 or so clones, 70% to 90% of them singletons. The CDR3 has 16 residues. The germline CDR1 and CDR2 sequences are MNHNY and SVGAGI (reference sequence). Trimming removed 2 bases from V and 9 bases from J; junction bases left unmatched: 7. In this sample, this clone turned up once.

The chain combines TRBV6-6 with TRBJ2-1, with 13 nucleotides matching TRBD2. This TCR was sampled from a man aged 18 to 29 with COVID-19, enrolled during active disease. Sequencing was performed on peripheral blood. The CDR3 DNA reads as TGTGCCAGCAGTTACCCCGGACTAGCGGGAGTGAGTGAGCAGTTCTTC. Protein: CASSYPGLAGVSEQFF.